This T cell receptor beta chain was sequenced during a study of tumor-infiltrating lymphocytes in localized non-small cell lung cancer. As for this clone: Its antigen remains unidentified.

Produced via immunoSEQ multiplex PCR; TCRdb's table is partial and in-frame only. This repertoire shows some 30,000 clones, 80% to 90% found once; its top ten account for about 2.1%. Points from the study as a whole: Each assay used a separate piece of the same tissue. Available tissue quantity limited TCR sequencing to a patient subset.

CDR3 length: 16 amino acids. Germline V gene data show CDR1 as ENHRY and CDR2 as SYGVKD. The V and J ends lost 0 bases and 0 bases respectively, with 8 bases between them. This chain uses TRBV10-3 with TRBJ1-4; the D gene is possibly TRBD1 (5 bases). The receptor comes from a human donor with non-small cell lung cancer. The sample comprised lung tumor tissue. The CDR3 DNA reads TGTGCCATCAGTGAGTCCCAGGGTTCAACTAATGAAAAACTGTTTTTT. Encoded protein: CAISESQGSTNEKLFF.